This T cell receptor (beta chain) appears in the sequencing data of a study of a mutant IDH1 vaccine in newly diagnosed glioma. Study at large: Patients had received radiotherapy, temozolomide, or both previously, most receiving both. Study observations and caveats: Apparently unrelated to pseudoprogression were changes in the top peripheral T cell clonotypes. Vaccine-induced responses were seen in more than 90% of patients, spanning several MHC alleles.

Germline V lookup: CDR1 KGHSH, CDR2 LQKENI. The CDR3 covers 16 residues. V trimming: 3 bases; J trimming: 0 bases; junction bases outside the gene matches: 5. Time point of the sample: baseline, week 1 (first vaccination visit). Treatment described: pre-vaccination baseline after standard-of-care therapy. The study enrolled donors with new WHO grade 3 or 4 IDH1-mutant, ATRX-lost astrocytomas. Measured with immunoSEQ multiplex PCR; TCRdb has only the in-frame clones, and not every one. The sample yields some 38,000 clones, roughly 89% seen once. Notes on this clone: Its specificity is unknown.

The material was PBMCs, obtained from a glioma patient treated with radiotherapy, temozolomide or both. This sequence joins TRBV18 and TRBJ2-3; 8 bases align to TRBD2. The TCR comes from a man between 18 and 29 years old with glioma. CDR3 DNA sequence: TGTGCCAGCTCACCCCAGTCTAGCGGGAGCACAGATACGCAGTATTTT. It is translated as CASSPQSSGSTDTQYF.